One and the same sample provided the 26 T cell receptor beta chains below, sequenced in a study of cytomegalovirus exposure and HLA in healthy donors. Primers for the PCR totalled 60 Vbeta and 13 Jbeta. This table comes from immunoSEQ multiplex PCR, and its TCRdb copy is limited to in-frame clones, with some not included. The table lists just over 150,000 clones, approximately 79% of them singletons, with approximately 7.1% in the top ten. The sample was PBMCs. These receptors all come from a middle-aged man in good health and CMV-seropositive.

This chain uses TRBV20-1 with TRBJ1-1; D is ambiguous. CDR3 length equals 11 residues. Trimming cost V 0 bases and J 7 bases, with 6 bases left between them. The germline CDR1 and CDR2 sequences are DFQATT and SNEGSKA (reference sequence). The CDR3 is CSARDQDEAFF. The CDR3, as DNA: TGCAGTGCTAGAGATCAGGATGAAGCTTTCTTT.

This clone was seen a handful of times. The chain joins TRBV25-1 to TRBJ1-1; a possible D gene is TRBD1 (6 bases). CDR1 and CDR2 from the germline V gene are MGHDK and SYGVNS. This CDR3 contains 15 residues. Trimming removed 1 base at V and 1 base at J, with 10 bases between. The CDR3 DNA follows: TGTGCCAGCAGTGAATCGGCAGGGGCGAACACTGAAGCTTTCTTT. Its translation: CASSESAGANTEAFF.

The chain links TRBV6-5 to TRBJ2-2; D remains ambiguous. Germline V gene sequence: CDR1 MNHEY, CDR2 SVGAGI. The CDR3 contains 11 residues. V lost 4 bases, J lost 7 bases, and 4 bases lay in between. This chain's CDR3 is CASSSIGELFF. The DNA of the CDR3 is TGTGCCAGCAGTTCAATCGGGGAGCTGTTTTTT.

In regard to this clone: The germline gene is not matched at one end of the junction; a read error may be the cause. The CDR3: CASSLDRGREQYF. The CDR3 nucleotides are TGCGCCAGCAGTTTGGACAGGGGGCGAGAGCAGTACTTC. The chain combines TRBV5-1 with TRBJ2-7; 11 positions match TRBD1. The CDR3 is made up of 13 amino acids. The germline gives CDR1 SGHRS, CDR2 YFSETQ.

The DNA of the CDR3 is TGTGCCAGCAGTTATGGCGGCTATGGCTACACCTTC. This gives the protein CASSYGGYGYTF. The chain combines TRBV6-5 with TRBJ1-2; no reliable D call. CDR3 length equals 12 residues. Germline loops: CDR1 MNHEY, CDR2 SVGAGI. Trimming stripped 3 bases from V and 4 bases from J, with 6 bases between.

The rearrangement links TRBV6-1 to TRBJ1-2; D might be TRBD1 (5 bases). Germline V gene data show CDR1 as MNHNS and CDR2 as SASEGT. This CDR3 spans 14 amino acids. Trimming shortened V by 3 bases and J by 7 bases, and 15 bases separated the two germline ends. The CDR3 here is CASSERGRAVGYTF. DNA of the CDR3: TGTGCCAGCAGTGAGCGGGGCAGGGCGGTTGGCTACACCTTC.

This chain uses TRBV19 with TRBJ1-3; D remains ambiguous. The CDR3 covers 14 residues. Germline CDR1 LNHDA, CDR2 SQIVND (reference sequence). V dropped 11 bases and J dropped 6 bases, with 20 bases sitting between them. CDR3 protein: CAALSGSKPNTIYF. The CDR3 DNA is TGTGCCGCACTGTCCGGGTCAAAACCAAACACCATATATTTT.

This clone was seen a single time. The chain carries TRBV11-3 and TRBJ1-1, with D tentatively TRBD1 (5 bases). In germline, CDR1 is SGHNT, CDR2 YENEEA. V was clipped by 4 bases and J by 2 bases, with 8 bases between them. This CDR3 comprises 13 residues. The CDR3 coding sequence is TGTGCCAGCAGCTACGACAGAAACACTGAAGCTTTCTTT. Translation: CASSYDRNTEAFF.

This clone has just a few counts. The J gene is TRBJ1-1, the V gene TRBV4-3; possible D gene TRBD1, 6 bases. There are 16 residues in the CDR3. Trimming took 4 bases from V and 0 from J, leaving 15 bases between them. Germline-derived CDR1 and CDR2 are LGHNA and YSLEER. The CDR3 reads CASSPRGRPLNTEAFF. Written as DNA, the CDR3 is TGCGCCAGCAGCCCCAGGGGCCGGCCCCTGAACACTGAAGCTTTCTTT.

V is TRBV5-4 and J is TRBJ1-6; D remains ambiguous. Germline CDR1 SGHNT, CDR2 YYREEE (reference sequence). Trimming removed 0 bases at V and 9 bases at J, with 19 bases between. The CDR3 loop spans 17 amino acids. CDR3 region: CASSLEAAVPLGSPLHF. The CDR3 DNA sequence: TGTGCCAGCAGCTTGGAGGCGGCAGTCCCGTTAGGTTCACCCCTCCACTTT. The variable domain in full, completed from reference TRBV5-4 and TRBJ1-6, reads ETGVTQSPTHLIKTRGQQVTLRCSSQSGHNTVSWYQQALGQGPQFIFQYYREEENGRGNFPPRFSGLQFPNYSSELNVNALELDDSALYLCASSLEAAVPLGSPLHFGNGTRLTVT.

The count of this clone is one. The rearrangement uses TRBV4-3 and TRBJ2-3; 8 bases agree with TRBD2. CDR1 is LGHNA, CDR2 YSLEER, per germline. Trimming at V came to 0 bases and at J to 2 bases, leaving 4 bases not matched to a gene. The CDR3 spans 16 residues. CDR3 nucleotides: TGCGCCAGCAGCCAAGATCGGGGGGGCCCCACAGATACGCAGTATTTT. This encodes CASSQDRGGPTDTQYF.

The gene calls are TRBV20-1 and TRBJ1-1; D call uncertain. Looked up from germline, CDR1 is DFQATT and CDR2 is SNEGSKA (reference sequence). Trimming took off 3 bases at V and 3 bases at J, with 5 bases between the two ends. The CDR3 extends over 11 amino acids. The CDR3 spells CSARRDTEAFF. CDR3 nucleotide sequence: TGCAGTGCTAGGCGGGACACTGAAGCTTTCTTT.

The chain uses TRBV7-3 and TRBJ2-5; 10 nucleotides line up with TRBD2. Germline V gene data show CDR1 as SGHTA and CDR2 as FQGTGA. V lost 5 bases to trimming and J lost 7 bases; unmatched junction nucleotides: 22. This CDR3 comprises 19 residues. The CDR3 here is CASSPKGASSGGTWRTQYF. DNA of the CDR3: TGTGCCAGCAGCCCAAAGGGGGCCTCTAGCGGGGGCACCTGGAGGACCCAGTACTTC.

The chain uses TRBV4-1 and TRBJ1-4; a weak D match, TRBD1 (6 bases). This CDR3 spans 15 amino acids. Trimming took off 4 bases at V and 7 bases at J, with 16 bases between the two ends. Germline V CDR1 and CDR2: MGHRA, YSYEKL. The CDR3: CASSPMGGAGEKLFF. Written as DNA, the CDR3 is TGCGCCAGCAGCCCGATGGGGGGGGCGGGTGAAAAACTGTTTTTT.

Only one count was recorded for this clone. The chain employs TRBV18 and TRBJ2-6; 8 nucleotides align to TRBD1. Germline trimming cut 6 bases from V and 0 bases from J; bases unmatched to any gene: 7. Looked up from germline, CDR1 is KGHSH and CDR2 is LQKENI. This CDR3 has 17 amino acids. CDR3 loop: CASSKGQGDSGANVLTF. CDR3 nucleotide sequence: TGTGCCAGCTCGAAAGGACAGGGAGACTCTGGGGCCAACGTCCTGACTTTC.

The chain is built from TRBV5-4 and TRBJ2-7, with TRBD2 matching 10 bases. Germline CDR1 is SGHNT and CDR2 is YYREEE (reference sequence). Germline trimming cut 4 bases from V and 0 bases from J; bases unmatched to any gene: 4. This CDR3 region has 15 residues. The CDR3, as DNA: TGTGCCAGCAGCATTAGCGGGGGGATCTCCTACGAGCAGTACTTC. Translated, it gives CASSISGGISYEQYF.

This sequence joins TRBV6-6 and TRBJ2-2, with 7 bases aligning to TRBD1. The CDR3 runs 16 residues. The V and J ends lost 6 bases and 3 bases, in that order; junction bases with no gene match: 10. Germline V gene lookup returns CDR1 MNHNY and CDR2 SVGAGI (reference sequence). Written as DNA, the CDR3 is TGTGCCAGCAGCGATCCGACAGGGTTGGACACCGGGGAGCTGTTTTTT. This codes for CASSDPTGLDTGELFF.

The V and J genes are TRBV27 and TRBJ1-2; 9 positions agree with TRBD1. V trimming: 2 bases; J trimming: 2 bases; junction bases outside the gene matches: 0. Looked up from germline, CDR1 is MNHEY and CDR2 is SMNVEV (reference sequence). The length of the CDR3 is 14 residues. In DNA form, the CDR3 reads TGTGCCAGCAGTTTAGACAGGGGGAACTATGGCTACACCTTC. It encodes CASSLDRGNYGYTF.

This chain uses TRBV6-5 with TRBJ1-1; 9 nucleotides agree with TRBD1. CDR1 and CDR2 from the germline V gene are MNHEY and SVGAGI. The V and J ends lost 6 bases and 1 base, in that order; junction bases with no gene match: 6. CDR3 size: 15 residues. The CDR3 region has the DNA TGTGCCAGCAGGGGGGGGGACAGGGCGAACACTGAAGCTTTCTTT. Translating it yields CASRGGDRANTEAFF.

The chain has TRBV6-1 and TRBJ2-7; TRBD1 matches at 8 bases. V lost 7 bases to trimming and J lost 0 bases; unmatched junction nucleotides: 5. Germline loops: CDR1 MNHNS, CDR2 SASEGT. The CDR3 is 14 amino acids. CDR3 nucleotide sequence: TGTGCCAGCACCCGGACAGGGAGCTCCTACGAGCAGTACTTC. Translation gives CASTRTGSSYEQYF.

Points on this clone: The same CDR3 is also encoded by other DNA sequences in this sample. The CDR3 coding sequence is TGCGCCAGCAGTGAGTCGTTCCCACAGGGGGAAGCTTTCTTT. Amino acids: CASSESFPQGEAFF. V is TRBV10-2 and J is TRBJ1-1; 7 bases line up with TRBD1. The V gene's germline CDR1 is WSHSY and CDR2 SAAADI. The CDR3 contains 14 residues. The J segment lost 8 bases and the V segment lost 0 bases, leaving 6 bases of the junction unmatched.

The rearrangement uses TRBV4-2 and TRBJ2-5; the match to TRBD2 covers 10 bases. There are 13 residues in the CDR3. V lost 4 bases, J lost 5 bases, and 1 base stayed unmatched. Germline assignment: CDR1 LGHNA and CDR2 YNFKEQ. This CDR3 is CASSPAGGETQYF. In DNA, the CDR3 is TGTGCCAGCAGCCCAGCGGGGGGGGAGACCCAGTACTTC.

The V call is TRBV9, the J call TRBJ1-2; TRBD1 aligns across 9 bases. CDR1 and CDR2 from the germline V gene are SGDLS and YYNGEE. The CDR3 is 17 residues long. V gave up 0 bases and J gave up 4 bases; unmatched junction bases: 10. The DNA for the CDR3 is TGTGCCAGCAGCGTAGGAGGAGGGGACAGGGAGGGCTATGGCTACACCTTC. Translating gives CASSVGGGDREGYGYTF.

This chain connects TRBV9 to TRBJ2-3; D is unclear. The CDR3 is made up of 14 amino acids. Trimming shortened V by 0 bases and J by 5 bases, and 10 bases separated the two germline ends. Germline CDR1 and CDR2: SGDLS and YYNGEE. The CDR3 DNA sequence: TGTGCCAGCAGCGTAGAGGTTCGCGGAGATACGCAGTATTTT. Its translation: CASSVEVRGDTQYF.

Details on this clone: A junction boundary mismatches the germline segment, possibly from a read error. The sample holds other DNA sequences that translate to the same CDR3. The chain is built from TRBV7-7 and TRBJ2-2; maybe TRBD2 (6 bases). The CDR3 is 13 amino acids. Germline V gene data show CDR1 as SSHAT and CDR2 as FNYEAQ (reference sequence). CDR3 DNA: TGTGCTAGCAGCTTAGGAGGGACCGGGGAGCTGTTTTTT. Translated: CASSLGGTGELFF.

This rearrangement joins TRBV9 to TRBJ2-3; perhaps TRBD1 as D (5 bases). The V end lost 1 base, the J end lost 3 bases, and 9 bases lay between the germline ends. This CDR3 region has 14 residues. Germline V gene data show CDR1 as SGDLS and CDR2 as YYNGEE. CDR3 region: CASSVWGRTDTQYF. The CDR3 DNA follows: TGTGCCAGCAGCGTATGGGGCCGGACAGATACGCAGTATTTT.